Sequencing of this TCR beta chain was carried out in a study of cytomegalovirus exposure and HLA in healthy donors. Study-wide background: Falling in the Caucasian-associated ancestry cluster were 80% to 90% of under 500 genotyped donors. Whole-study results and caveats: Rare TCR sequences dominated, though some public TCRs recurred in many donors. As a later analysis showed, a missense DCLRE1C variant was linked to trimming of TCR beta V- and J-genes. It was taken for granted in presence/absence analyses that sequencing depth across donors was roughly uniform.

With respect to this clone: Its target is unknown. This sample also contains other DNA sequences that code for the same CDR3.

Germline CDR1 MNHEY, CDR2 SMNVEV (reference sequence). V was cut by 4 bases and J by 0 bases, with 4 bases left in between. The CDR3 totals 12 residues. Primers included in the PCR were 60 Vbeta and 13 Jbeta primers. Repertoires were generated with immunoSEQ multiplex PCR, while TCRdb's copy carries only in-frame clones and drops some. The table has around 65,000 clones, around 73% seen once. The sequence was obtained from a girl aged 10 to 17 in good health and CMV-seropositive. Sample: PBMCs. The J gene is TRBJ2-7, the V gene TRBV27; unclear D gene. For the CDR3, the DNA is TGTGCCAGCAGTTCGAGCTCCTACGAGCAGTACTTC. It specifies CASSSSSYEQYF.